The sequence of this TCR beta chain was determined in a study of blood T cell repertoires in COVID-19. TCRdb's copy holds only in-frame clones and misses some; the assay was immunoSEQ multiplex PCR. The sample yields about 54,000 clones, approximately 80% seen once. Germline V gene sequence: CDR1 GTSNPN, CDR2 SVGIG (reference sequence). The CDR3 consists of 17 residues. Trimming removed 2 bases at V and 5 bases at J, with 25 bases between. This sequence was found in a woman aged 60-70 years with acute or convalescent COVID-19. Source material: peripheral blood. The rearrangement links TRBV30 to TRBJ2-7, with a possible D match to TRBD2 (6 bases). The CDR3 reads CAWSPLFSGVITHEQYF. CDR3 sequence (DNA): TGTGCCTGGAGTCCCCTCTTTTCGGGAGTAATCACCCACGAGCAGTACTTC.